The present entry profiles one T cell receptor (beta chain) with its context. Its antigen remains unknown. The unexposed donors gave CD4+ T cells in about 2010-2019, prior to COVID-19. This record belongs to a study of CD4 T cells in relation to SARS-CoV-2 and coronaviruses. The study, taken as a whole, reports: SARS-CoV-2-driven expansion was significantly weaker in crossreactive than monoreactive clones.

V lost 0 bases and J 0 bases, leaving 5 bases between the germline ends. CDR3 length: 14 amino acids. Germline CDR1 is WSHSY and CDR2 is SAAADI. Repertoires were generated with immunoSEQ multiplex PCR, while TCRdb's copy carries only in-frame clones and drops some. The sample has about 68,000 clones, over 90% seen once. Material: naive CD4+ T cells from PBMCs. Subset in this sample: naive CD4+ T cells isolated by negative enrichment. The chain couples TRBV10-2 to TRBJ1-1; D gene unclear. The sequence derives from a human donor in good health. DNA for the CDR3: TGCGCCAGCAGTGAGTCTGGGGTGAACACTGAAGCTTTCTTT. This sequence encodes CASSESGVNTEAFF.